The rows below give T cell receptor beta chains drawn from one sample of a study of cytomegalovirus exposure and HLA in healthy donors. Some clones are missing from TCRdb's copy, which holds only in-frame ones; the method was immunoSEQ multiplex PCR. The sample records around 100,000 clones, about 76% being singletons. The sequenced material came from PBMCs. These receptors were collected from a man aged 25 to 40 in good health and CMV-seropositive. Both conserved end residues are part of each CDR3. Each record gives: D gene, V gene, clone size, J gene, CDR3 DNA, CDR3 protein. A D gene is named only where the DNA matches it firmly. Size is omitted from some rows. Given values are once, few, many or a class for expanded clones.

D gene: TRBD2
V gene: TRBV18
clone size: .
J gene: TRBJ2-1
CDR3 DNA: TGTGCCAGCTCACCAGCTAGCGGGAGGTCCTACAATGAGCAGTTCTTC
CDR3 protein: CASSPASGRSYNEQFF

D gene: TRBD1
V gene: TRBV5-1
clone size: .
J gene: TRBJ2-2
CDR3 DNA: TGCGCCAGCAGCTTTGGACAGGGGGCGTCAACCGGGGAGCTGTTTTTT
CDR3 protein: CASSFGQGASTGELFF

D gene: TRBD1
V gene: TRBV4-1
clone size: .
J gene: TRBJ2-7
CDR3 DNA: TGCGCCAGCAGCCAGGACCTCAGGGGGCAATCCTACGAGCAGTACTTC
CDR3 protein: CASSQDLRGQSYEQYF

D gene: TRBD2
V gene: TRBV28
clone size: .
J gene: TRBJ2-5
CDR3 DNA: TGTGCCAGCAGTTTACTAGCGGGGGCTCAAGAGACCCAGTACTTC
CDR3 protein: CASSLLAGAQETQYF

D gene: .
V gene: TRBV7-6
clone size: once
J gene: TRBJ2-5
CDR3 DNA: TGTGCCAGCAGCTTCAGAGAGACCCAGTACTTC
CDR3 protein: CASSFRETQYF

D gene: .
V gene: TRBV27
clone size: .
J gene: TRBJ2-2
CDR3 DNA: TGTGCCAGCAGTTTGTCACACCCCACCGGGGAGCTGTTTTTT
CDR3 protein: CASSLSHPTGELFF

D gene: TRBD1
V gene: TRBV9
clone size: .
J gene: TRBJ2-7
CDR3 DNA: TGTGCCAGCAGCGTAGCGACCGGGACAGGGATTGAGCAGTACTTC
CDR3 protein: CASSVATGTGIEQYF

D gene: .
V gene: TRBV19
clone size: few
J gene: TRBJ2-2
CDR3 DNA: TGTGCCAGTAGTATAAACAGGAACACCGGGGAGCTGTTTTTT
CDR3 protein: CASSINRNTGELFF

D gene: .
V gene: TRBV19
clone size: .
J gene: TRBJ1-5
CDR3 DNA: TGTGCCAGTAGTAAGGGCAACAGGGATCAGCCCCAGCATTTT
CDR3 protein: CASSKGNRDQPQHF

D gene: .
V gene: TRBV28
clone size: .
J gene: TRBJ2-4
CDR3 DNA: TGTGCCAGCACCATCGGGAAAAACATTCAGTACTTC
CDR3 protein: CASTIGKNIQYF

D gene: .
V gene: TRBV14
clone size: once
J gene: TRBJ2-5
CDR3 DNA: TGTGCCAGCAGCCTACGACAGGGGACGGGGGGGACCCAGTACTTC
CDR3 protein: CASSLRQGTGGTQYF

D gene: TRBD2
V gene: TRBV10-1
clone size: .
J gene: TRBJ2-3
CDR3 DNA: TGCGCCAGCAGTGAACTAGCGGTAACAGATACGCAGTATTTT
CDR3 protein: CASSELAVTDTQYF

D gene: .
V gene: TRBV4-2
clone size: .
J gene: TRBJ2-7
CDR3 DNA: TGTGCCAGCAGCCAGACCCGTTGGGGGCCCGGGCAGTACTTC
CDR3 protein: CASSQTRWGPGQYF

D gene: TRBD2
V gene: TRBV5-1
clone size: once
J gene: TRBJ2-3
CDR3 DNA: TGCGCCAGCGTTTCAGATAGCGGGGTTCGCACAGATACGCAGTATTTT
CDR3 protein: CASVSDSGVRTDTQYF

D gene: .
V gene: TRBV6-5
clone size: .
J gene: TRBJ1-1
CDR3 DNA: TGTGCCAGCACCCCCCCCCAGGGGAGCCCAGCTTTCTTT
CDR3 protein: CASTPPQGSPAFF

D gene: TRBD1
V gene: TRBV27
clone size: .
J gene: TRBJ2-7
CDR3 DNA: TGTGCCAGCAGTTCACCGGGACAGCCCTACGAGCAGTACTTC
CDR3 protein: CASSSPGQPYEQYF

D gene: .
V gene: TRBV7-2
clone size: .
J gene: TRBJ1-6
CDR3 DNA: TGTGCCAGCAGCTTAGGGGGAGGGGGGGCCTCACCCCTCCACTTT
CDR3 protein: CASSLGGGGASPLHF

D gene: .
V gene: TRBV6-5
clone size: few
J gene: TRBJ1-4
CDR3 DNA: TGTGCCAGCAGTTATGGCAGAACAACTAATGAAAAACTGTTTTTT
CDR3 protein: CASSYGRTTNEKLFF

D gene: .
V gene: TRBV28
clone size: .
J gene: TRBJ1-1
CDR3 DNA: TGTGCCAGCAGTTTACCGGGGGGGATGAACACTGAAGCTTTCTTT
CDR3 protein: CASSLPGGMNTEAFF

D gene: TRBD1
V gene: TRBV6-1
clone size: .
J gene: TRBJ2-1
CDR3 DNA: TGTGCCAGCAGTGAAGCGGGACAGCCTTTCAATGAGCAGTTCTTC
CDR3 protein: CASSEAGQPFNEQFF

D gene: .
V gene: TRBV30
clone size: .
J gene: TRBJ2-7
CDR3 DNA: TGCGCCTGGAGTGTTAATCTAAGGAGCGAGCAGTACTTC
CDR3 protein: CAWSVNLRSEQYF

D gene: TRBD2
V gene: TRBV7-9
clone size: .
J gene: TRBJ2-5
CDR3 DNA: TGTGCCAGCAGCTTAGGCCCCGGACTAGCCCCTGGGGAGACCCAGTACTTC
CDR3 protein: CASSLGPGLAPGETQYF

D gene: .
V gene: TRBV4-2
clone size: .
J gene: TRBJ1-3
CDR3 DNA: TGTGCCAGCAGCCAGCTCAATGGACAGTTATCGAACTCTGGAAACACCATATATTTT
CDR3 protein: CASSQLNGQLSNSGNTIYF

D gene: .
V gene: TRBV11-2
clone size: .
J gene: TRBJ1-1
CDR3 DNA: TGTGCCAGCAGCTTAGTAGGGGGACCTACTGAAGCTTTCTTT
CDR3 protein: CASSLVGGPTEAFF

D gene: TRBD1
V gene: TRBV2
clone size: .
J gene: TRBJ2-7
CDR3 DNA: TGTGCCAGCAGGCCGGGACAGGCGCCCTACGAGCAGTACTTC
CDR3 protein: CASRPGQAPYEQYF

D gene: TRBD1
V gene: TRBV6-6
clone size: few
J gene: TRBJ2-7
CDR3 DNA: TGTGCCAGCAGTTCGATAGACAGGGGAGACTACGAGCAGTACTTC
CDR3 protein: CASSSIDRGDYEQYF

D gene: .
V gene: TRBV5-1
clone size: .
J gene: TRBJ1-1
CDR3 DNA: TGCGCCAGCAGCTTGAAGGTAGCAACTGAAGCTTTCTTT
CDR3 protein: CASSLKVATEAFF

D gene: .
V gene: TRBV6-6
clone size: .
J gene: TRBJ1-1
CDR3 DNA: TGTGCCAGCAGGCGACAGGAGCTAGAGAACACTGAAGCTTTCTTT
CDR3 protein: CASRRQELENTEAFF

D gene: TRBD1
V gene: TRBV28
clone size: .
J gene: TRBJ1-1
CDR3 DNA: TGTGCCAGCAGTCCAATCGACAGGGATGACACTGAAGCTTTCTTT
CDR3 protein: CASSPIDRDDTEAFF

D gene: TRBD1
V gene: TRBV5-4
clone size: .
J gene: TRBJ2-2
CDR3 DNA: TGTGCCAGCAACCCTGGGACAGGGAACACCGGGGAGCTGTTTTTT
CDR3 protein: CASNPGTGNTGELFF

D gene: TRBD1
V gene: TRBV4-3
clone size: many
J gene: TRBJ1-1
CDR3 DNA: TGCGCCAGCAGCCAAGGACAGGGCTGGACTGAAGCTTTCTTT
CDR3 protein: CASSQGQGWTEAFF

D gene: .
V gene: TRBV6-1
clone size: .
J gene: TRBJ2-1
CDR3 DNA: TGTGCCAGCAGTGAATCCTCCGGTGAGCAGTTCTTC
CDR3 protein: CASSESSGEQFF

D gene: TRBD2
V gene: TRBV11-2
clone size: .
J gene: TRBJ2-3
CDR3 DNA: TGTGCCAGCAGCTTATTTAGCGGGGGCACAGATACGCAGTATTTT
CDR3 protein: CASSLFSGGTDTQYF

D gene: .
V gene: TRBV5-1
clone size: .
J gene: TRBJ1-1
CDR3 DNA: TGCGCCAGCAGCTTGGGCCCAGTGGGGGGAGACTTGAACACTGAAGCTTTCTTT
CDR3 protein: CASSLGPVGGDLNTEAFF

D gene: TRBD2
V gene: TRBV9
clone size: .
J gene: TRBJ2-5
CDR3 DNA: TGTGCCAGCAGCGTCCAGGGACTAGCCGAGACCCAGTACTTC
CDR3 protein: CASSVQGLAETQYF

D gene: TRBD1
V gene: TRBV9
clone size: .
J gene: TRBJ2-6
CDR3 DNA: TGTGCCAGCAGCGTAGCGGGACAGGGCTCTGGGGCCAACGTCCTGACTTTC
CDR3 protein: CASSVAGQGSGANVLTF

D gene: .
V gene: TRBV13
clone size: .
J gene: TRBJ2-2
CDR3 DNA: TGTGCCAGCAGCTCCCTAGAGGGGGTTATCGGGGGGCCGAGCACCGGGGAGCTGTTTTTT
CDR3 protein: CASSSLEGVIGGPSTGELFF

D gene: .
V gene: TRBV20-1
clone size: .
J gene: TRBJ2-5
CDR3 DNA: TGCAGTGCTAGAGCGCAGGAGACCCAGTACTTC
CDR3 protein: CSARAQETQYF

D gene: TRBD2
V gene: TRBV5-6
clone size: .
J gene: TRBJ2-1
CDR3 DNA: TGTGCCAGCAGAGGGAGCGGGGGGGGTGATGAGCAGTTCTTC
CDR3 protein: CASRGSGGGDEQFF

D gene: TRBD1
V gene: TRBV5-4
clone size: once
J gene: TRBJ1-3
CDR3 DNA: TGTGCCAGCAGCTCCGGGGACAGGAATCGCAACACCATATATTTT
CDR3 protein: CASSSGDRNRNTIYF

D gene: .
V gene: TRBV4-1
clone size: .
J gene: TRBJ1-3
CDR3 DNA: TGCGCCAGCAGCCAACAGGGCCTCTCTGGAAACACCATATATTTT
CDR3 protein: CASSQQGLSGNTIYF

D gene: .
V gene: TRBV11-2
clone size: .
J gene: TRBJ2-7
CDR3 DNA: TGTGCCAGCAGCTTTAGCGGCTACGAGCAGTACTTC
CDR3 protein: CASSFSGYEQYF

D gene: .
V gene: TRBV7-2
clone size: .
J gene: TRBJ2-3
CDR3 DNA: TGTGCCAGCAGCTTAGTTTTGGCCGGGACTTACACAGATACGCAGTATTTT
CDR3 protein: CASSLVLAGTYTDTQYF

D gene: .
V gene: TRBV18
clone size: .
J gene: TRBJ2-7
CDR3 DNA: TGTGCCAGCTCACCATTTCGGGGAGACGAGCAGTACTTC
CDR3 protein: CASSPFRGDEQYF

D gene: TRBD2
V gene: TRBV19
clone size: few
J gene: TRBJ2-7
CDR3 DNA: TGTGCCAGTAGTATGGGGGGGTCCCCCTACGAGCAGTACTTC
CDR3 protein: CASSMGGSPYEQYF

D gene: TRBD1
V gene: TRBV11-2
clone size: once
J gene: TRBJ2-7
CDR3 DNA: TGTGCCAGCAGCTTCTCACGAGGGGGCCAGTACTTC
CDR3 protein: CASSFSRGGQYF

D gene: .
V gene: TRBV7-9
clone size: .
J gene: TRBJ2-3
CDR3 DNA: TGTTCCAGCAGCTTAATTAGCGGTAGGGTAGATACGCAGTATTTT
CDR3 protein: CSSSLISGRVDTQYF

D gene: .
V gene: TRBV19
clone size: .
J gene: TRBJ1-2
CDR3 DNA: TGTGCCAGTAGTAAGGAGTCTGTCTATGGCTACACCTTC
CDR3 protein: CASSKESVYGYTF

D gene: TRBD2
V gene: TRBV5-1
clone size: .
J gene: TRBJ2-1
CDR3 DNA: TGCGCCAGCAGCTTGGCACGGGGGGGGGATTACAATGAGCAGTTCTTC
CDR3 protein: CASSLARGGDYNEQFF

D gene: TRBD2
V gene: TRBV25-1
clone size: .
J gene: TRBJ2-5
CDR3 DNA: TGTGCCGTCCTAGCGGGGTTTCCTAAAGAGACCCAGTACTTC
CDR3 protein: CAVLAGFPKETQYF

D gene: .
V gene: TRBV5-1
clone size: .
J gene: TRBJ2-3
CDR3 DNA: TGCGCCAGCAGCCGCCTTGAGTCTAGCACAGATACGCAGTATTTT
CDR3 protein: CASSRLESSTDTQYF

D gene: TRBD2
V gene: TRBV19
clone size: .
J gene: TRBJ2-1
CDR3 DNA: TGTGCCAGTAGTATTAGTAGCGGGGGAGCATACAATGAGCAGTTCTTC
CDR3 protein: CASSISSGGAYNEQFF

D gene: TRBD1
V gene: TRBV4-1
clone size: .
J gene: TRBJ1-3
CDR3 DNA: TGCGCCAGCAGCCAAGGTCCTCAGGGGGCTCCCGGAAACACCATATATTTT
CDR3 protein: CASSQGPQGAPGNTIYF

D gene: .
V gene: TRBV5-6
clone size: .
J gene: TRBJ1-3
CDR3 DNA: TGTGCCAGCTCGCGGGGCGACTCTGGAAACACCATATATTTT
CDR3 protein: CASSRGDSGNTIYF

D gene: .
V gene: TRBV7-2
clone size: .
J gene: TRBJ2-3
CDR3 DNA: TGTGCCAGCAGCTTAGTGAGCGGAAGCACAGATACGCAGTATTTT
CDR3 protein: CASSLVSGSTDTQYF

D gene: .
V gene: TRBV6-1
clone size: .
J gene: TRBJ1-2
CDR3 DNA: TGTGCCAGCAGGGACAGCGTCTATGGCTACACCTTC
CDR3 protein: CASRDSVYGYTF

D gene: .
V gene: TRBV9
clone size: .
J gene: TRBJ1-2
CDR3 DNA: TGTGCCAGCAGCTCGCAACCGGGGGAGGGAGGCTACACCTTC
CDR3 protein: CASSSQPGEGGYTF

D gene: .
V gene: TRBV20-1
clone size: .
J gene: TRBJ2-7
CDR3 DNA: TGCAGTGGGACAGCCGCCTACGAGCAGTACTTC
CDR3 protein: CSGTAAYEQYF

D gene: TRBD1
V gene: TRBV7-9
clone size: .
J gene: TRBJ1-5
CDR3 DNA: TGTGCCAGCAGCCAGGGGGATCAGCCCCAGCATTTT
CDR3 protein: CASSQGDQPQHF